Listed here is a single TCR beta chain. It lacks a known antigen. Within one base of it there is no much larger clone, and no base qualities were kept. The library was made by 5' RACE. Instrument on record: Illumina HiSeq 2500. The second PCR ran for roughly 6 to 11 cycles and used a J-beta primer mix along with a sample-barcoded 5' primer. A unique molecular identifier was introduced onto each TCR beta cDNA molecule by a template-switch 5' adaptor carrying 12 random nucleotides. Each sample yielded at least 2.5 million CDR3-containing paired-end reads. The Mint cDNA synthesis kit, primed by a TRBC-specific oligonucleotide, was used to synthesize first-strand cDNA from all RNA. Following uracil-DNA glycosylase treatment, a first 18-cycle PCR with universal primers M1SS and BC2_uni_R was performed on all cDNA. In the source study's methods: Normalization of each sample was performed by random selection of 1 million high-quality reads, each carrying a distinct molecular identifier. Instead of being binned into consensus sequences, reads with shared molecular identifiers were discarded. MiTCR, run with a Q25 quality threshold and the strictest error-elimination algorithm, handled CDR3 identification, clonotype clustering and error correction. A nonparametric unseen species model with Euler transformation was used to estimate lower-bound total TCR beta diversity. TCRdb redid the processing of the public reads, applying fastp at Q25 and MiXCR, and retained in-frame beta chains. Here each entry gathers all rows of one CDR3 protein and keeps the most common genes and DNA. TCRdb's processing, not the study's, gives the V and J calls here. The sample profile shows about 1,400,000 distinct CDR3 sequences; approximately 63% of them were found once. Together, the top ten hold 6.5% to 8% of the sample.

The donors were some 36 Caucasian individuals from Russia, aged roughly 6 to 100 years, who were systemically healthy. Ten milliliters of peripheral blood were drawn from each donor into EDTA-treated Vacutainer tubes. Ficoll-Paque density-gradient centrifugation was used to isolate PBMCs, with at least 7 million obtained per sample. Trizol reagent was used to extract total RNA from PBMCs, with at least 5 micrograms per sample. Naive CD45RAhigh/CD27high T cell percentages were measured by flow cytometry on a PBMC aliquot from every donor. V is reduced by 7 bases and J by 2 bases, leaving a spacing of 10 bases between them. Taken from cysteine to phenylalanine, the CDR3 has 13 residues. Only the CDR3 part of the read is kept: 39 bases, read in frame from the first base. CDR1 and CDR2 were assigned from the germline V gene as WSHSY and SAAADI. The data are from a study of blood T cells in healthy people across ages (dated by TCRdb to about 2015). In terms of the full investigation: In model experiments, roughly one uniquely barcoded TCR beta cDNA molecule per two T cells was captured by template switching. The study measured age-related changes in TCR beta repertoire diversity using deep sequencing normalized with unique cDNA molecular identifiers. The donors were split into four age groups: young (average around 17 years), middle-aged (roughly 39), aged (62) and long-lived (approximately 80). Donors of different ages were randomly distributed across sequencing lanes to avoid experimental bias. The study analyzed two additional independent replicas of 1 million unique cDNA reads from the same blood draw for two donors, one aged 18 to 30 and one aged 80 or older.

What the research found in general, with its limitations: The percentage of naive T cells measured by flow cytometry correlated strongly with observed TCR beta diversity. Donor CMV infection status was unknown, potentially confounding age-related changes in expanded clonotypes. Observed TCR beta diversity per million T cells fell roughly linearly with age, and a significant reduction was already apparent by age about 38. Because profiling used bulk unsorted PBMCs, naive and antigen-experienced compartments could not be compared conclusively. Total diversity estimates from one million sequenced T cells were considered lower bounds and underestimates. Compared with the aged group, the long-lived group had more naive CD4+ T cells, fewer expanded clones and increased TCR diversity, a pattern suggesting age selection.

This TCR derives from a man aged 18 to 30 in good health. The sequenced material came from blood. The chain couples TRBV10-2 to TRBJ2-3, with a tentative D gene TRBD2 over 6 matching bases. The CDR3 protein: CASNGGLTDTQYF. The bases read TGCGCCAGCAATGGGGGACTCACAGATACGCAGTATTTT.